Following are 27 T cell receptor beta chains from one sample sequenced in a study of response to subunit inactivated influenza vaccine. TCRdb fed the RT-PCR reads into MiXCR, producing one record per CDR3 protein. Here the sample spans around 580,000 distinct CDR3 sequences, over 9.5% being singletons. The sequencing used PBMCs from blood, collected on the day of vaccination. These receptors all stem from a man in his fifties who received an inactivated influenza vaccine.

This clonotype has just a few counts. The chain employs TRBV7-3 and TRBJ2-7, with D perhaps TRBD2 (6 bases). Germline assignment: CDR1 SGHTA and CDR2 FQGTGA. With 5 bases removed from V and 6 bases from J, the gap between germline ends came to 14 bases. The CDR3 covers 13 residues. The CDR3 region has the DNA TGTGCCAGCAGCCTATACTCGGGAGCCGAGCAGTACTTC. It specifies CASSLYSGAEQYF.

The V call is TRBV12-3 or TRBV12-4, the J call TRBJ1-2, with D perhaps matching TRBD1 (6 bases). The V gene lost 4 bases and the J gene lost 7 bases, with 19 bases spanning the gap. The CDR3 extends over 15 amino acids. The CDR3 loop reads CASSSISRGFGGYTF. The CDR3 nucleotides read TGTGCCAGCAGTTCGATCTCCAGGGGATTCGGTGGCTACACCTTC.

This clonotype appeared a few times. The chain is built from TRBV7-6 and TRBJ2-1; D unresolved. V was pared by 3 bases and J by 12 bases, with 12 bases between. The CDR3 contains 12 residues. Germline V lookup: CDR1 SGHVS, CDR2 FNYEAQ. The CDR3 protein is CASSFLDRTQFF. CDR3 in DNA: TGTGCCAGCAGCTTCCTAGACCGGACGCAGTTCTTC.

This clonotype appeared a few times. The chain joins TRBV7-8 to TRBJ2-3; TRBD1 might be the D (5 bases). Trimming cost V 7 bases and J 4 bases, with 21 bases left between them. The length of the CDR3 is 16 residues. Germline lookup yields CDR1 SGHVS and CDR2 FQNEAQ. CDR3 region: CASIERRQGWADTQYF. The CDR3 DNA follows: TGTGCCAGCATCGAGAGGCGGCAGGGTTGGGCAGATACGCAGTATTTT.

This clonotype was seen only a few times. The chain carries TRBV20-1 and TRBJ2-5; 7 bases align to TRBD1. The length of the CDR3 is 15 residues. V trimming: 1 base; J trimming: 5 bases; junction bases outside the gene matches: 10. The germline V gene has CDR1 DFQATT and CDR2 SNEGSKA (reference sequence). CDR3 protein: CSARATGQGVETQYF. The DNA of the CDR3 is TGCAGTGCTAGAGCAACAGGCCAGGGGGTCGAGACCCAGTACTTC.

There are many counts of this clonotype. The chain links TRBV3-1 to TRBJ1-1; no clear D. The CDR3 is made up of 20 amino acids. The germline gives CDR1 LGHDT, CDR2 YNNKEL (reference sequence). V was pared by 0 bases and J by 0 bases, with 23 bases between. CDR3 DNA sequence: TGTGCCAGCAGCCAAGACTCTGTATGGACCCTCCTGCACATGAACACTGAAGCTTTCTTT. Its protein is CASSQDSVWTLLHMNTEAFF. The whole variable domain, remainder taken from reference TRBV3-1 and TRBJ1-1, is DTAVSQTPKYLVTQMGNDKSIKCEQNLGHDTMYWYKQDSKKFLKIMFSYNNKELIINETVPNRFSPKSPDKAHLNLHINSLELGDSAVYFCASSQDSVWTLLHMNTEAFFGQGTRLTVV.

This clonotype was observed a few times. The rearrangement links TRBV19 to TRBJ1-1; weak D call: TRBD1 (5 bases). This CDR3 spans 14 amino acids. CDR1 LNHDA and CDR2 SQIVND come from the germline V gene (reference sequence). Between the trimmed V and J ends, which lost 3 bases and 2 bases, there was a span of 10 bases. The CDR3 DNA reads as TGTGCCAGTAGTATCCCAGGGATAAACACTGAAGCTTTCTTT. This translates into CASSIPGINTEAFF.

V usage is TRBV11-2 and J usage is TRBJ2-7; perhaps TRBD1 as D (6 bases). Germline loops: CDR1 SGHAT, CDR2 FQNNGV. This CDR3 comprises 15 residues. V was cut by 5 bases and J by 2 bases, with 16 bases left in between. This CDR3 is CASSLGTRRTYEQYF. The CDR3 DNA is TGTGCCAGCAGCCTCGGGACAAGGAGGACCTACGAGCAGTACTTC.

This clonotype was detected only a few times. The genes are TRBV6-5 and TRBJ1-4; D possibly corresponds to TRBD1 (6 bases). V was trimmed by 4 bases and J by 8 bases, leaving 17 bases between them. This CDR3 has 15 residues. In germline, CDR1 is MNHEY, CDR2 SVGAGI. CDR3 region: CASSSRPRGGEKLFF. The DNA for the CDR3 is TGTGCCAGCAGTTCGCGCCCCAGGGGCGGCGAAAAACTGTTTTTT.

The table lists this clonotype with many counts. Germline is not matched at one junction end, which may reflect a read error. The V call is TRBV7-2, the J call TRBJ2-3; the match to TRBD1 covers 10 bases. This CDR3 is built from 15 residues. CDR1 is SGHTA and CDR2 is FQGNSA in the germline V gene. The CDR3 reads CASSPGQGYTDTQYF. For the CDR3, the DNA is TGCGCCAGCAGCCCGGGACAGGGGTACACAGATACGCAGTATTTT.

This clonotype has at least ten counts. The chain links TRBV12-3 or TRBV12-4 to TRBJ2-2, with TRBD1 matching over 7 bases. V dropped 6 bases and J dropped 4; count of bases not matched to a gene: 5. The length of the CDR3 is 14 residues. CDR3 loop: CASSLSGGTGELFF. For the CDR3, the DNA is TGTGCCAGCAGCCTATCAGGGGGCACCGGGGAGCTGTTTTTT.

This clonotype was picked up a small number of times. The chain uses TRBV27 and TRBJ2-1; 12 nucleotides agree with TRBD2. V lost 7 bases and J lost 4; bases outside the gene matches: 5. The CDR3 is 15 residues long. Germline-derived CDR1 and CDR2 are MNHEY and SMNVEV (reference sequence). DNA for the CDR3: TGTGCCAGCACTACTACTAGCGGGGGGTACAATGAGCAGTTCTTC. Translating gives CASTTTSGGYNEQFF.

This clonotype was found many times. The rearrangement links TRBV6-2 or TRBV6-3 to TRBJ2-2; TRBD2 aligns across 14 bases. The CDR3 loop spans 18 amino acids. V dropped 7 bases and J dropped 0; count of bases not matched to a gene: 7. Germline V lookup: CDR1 MNHEY, CDR2 SVGEGT. CDR3 amino acids: CASNDGLAGGTNTGELFF. The CDR3 DNA reads as TGTGCCAGCAACGACGGACTAGCGGGAGGTACGAACACCGGGGAGCTGTTTTTT.

This clonotype was recorded once. The genes are TRBV6-1 and TRBJ1-2, with 12 positions matching TRBD1. The CDR3 runs to 13 residues. The junction had 3 bases not matched to a gene; V was cut back by 6 bases and J by 7 bases. Per the germline V gene, CDR1 is MNHNS and CDR2 is SASEGT. The CDR3 coding sequence is TGTGCCAGCAGAGGGACAGGGGGCCTTGGCTACACCTTC. This codes for CASRGTGGLGYTF.

A few counts support this clonotype. This chain links TRBV14 with TRBJ2-1; 10 nucleotides align to TRBD2. CDR1 and CDR2 (germline): SGHDN, FVKESK. The CDR3 is made up of 20 amino acids. V gave up 1 base and J gave up 0 bases; unmatched junction bases: 12. The CDR3 loop reads CASSQGGWTSGKSSYNEQFF. CDR3 coding DNA: TGTGCCAGCAGCCAAGGAGGCTGGACTAGCGGAAAGAGCTCCTACAATGAGCAGTTCTTC.

This clonotype was picked up a small number of times. This rearrangement joins TRBV20-1 to TRBJ2-1; D is unresolved. Germline-derived CDR1 and CDR2 are DFQATT and SNEGSKA (reference sequence). This CDR3 is built from 18 residues. V was cut by 1 base and J by 5 bases, with 24 bases left in between. The CDR3 protein is CSARAHGQAPFVHNEQFF. CDR3 nucleotides: TGCAGTGCTAGAGCACACGGGCAGGCCCCTTTCGTGCACAATGAGCAGTTCTTC.

This clonotype came up a few times. V is TRBV20-1 and J is TRBJ2-1; 7 nucleotides line up with TRBD2. The CDR3 spans 17 residues. V lost 0 bases, J lost 3 bases, and 11 bases stayed unmatched. Germline values: CDR1 DFQATT, CDR2 SNEGSKA (reference sequence). CDR3 in amino acids: CSARDPGTTVLYNEQFF. The CDR3 DNA follows: TGCAGTGCTAGAGATCCGGGGACTACCGTTCTCTACAATGAGCAGTTCTTC.

This clonotype was detected only a few times. The V and J genes are TRBV4-1 and TRBJ2-3, with TRBD2 matching over 7 bases. This CDR3 contains 17 residues. The junction had 18 bases not matched to a gene; V was cut back by 4 bases and J by 8 bases. Looked up from germline, CDR1 is MGHRA and CDR2 is YSYEKL. The CDR3 coding sequence is TGCGCCAGCAGCCGAAACCTTTTGGGGGACGGCGGGGGTACGCAGTATTTT. This translates into CASSRNLLGDGGGTQYF.

The rearrangement links TRBV18 to TRBJ2-1, with a weak D call TRBD2 (6 bases). CDR1 is KGHSH and CDR2 is LQKENI in the germline V gene. The germline V and J ends were trimmed by 1 base and 0 bases, with 13 bases remaining between them. This CDR3 comprises 17 residues. DNA for the CDR3: TGTGCCAGCTCACCACTATCGCCCGGGAGCTCCTACAATGAGCAGTTCTTC. Translation gives CASSPLSPGSSYNEQFF.

This clonotype has just a few counts. The CDR3 spells CASSLALGGGTNEQFF. Here the CDR3 DNA reads TGTGCCAGCAGCTTAGCCTTGGGGGGTGGTACGAATGAGCAGTTCTTC. The V and J genes are TRBV7-2 and TRBJ2-1, with a possible D match to TRBD2 (6 bases). The V gene lost 0 bases and the J gene lost 7 bases, with 16 bases spanning the gap. This CDR3 spans 16 amino acids. Germline V gene sequence: CDR1 SGHTA, CDR2 FQGNSA.

This clonotype was counted only a few times. The chain is built from TRBV29-1 and TRBJ2-1, with TRBD2 as a possible D gene (5 bases). The V end lost 5 bases, the J end lost 10 bases, and 12 bases lay between the germline ends. Per the germline V gene, CDR1 is SQVTM and CDR2 is ANQGSEA. CDR3 length equals 11 residues. CDR3 DNA: TGCAGCGTTACTATAGCGCCCGAGCAGTTCTTC. Amino acid sequence: CSVTIAPEQFF.

This clonotype was counted ten times or more. V and J are TRBV4-2 and TRBJ1-2; D not resolved. The germline V gene has CDR1 LGHNA and CDR2 YNFKEQ. This CDR3 comprises 15 residues. With 0 bases removed from V and 2 bases from J, the gap between germline ends came to 10 bases. The CDR3 here is CASSQDALGNYGYTF. DNA of the CDR3: TGTGCCAGCAGCCAAGACGCGCTCGGGAACTATGGCTACACCTTC.

This clonotype turned up a few times. The gene calls are TRBV18 and TRBJ2-3, with 9 positions matching TRBD2. The CDR3 contains 15 residues. Trimming took 2 bases from V and 5 from J; bases not matched to a gene: 5. The germline gives CDR1 KGHSH, CDR2 LQKENI. CDR3 nucleotides: TGTGCCAGCTCACCAACTAGCGGGCGAAGAGATACGCAGTATTTT. Its translation is CASSPTSGRRDTQYF.

This clonotype was detected many times. This rearrangement joins TRBV11-2 to TRBJ2-5, with D uncertain. Germline loops: CDR1 SGHAT, CDR2 FQNNGV. This CDR3 is 15 amino acids long. Trimming removed 1 base at V and 5 bases at J, with 14 bases between. The CDR3 sequence: CASSLVPGQMETQYF. CDR3 nucleotide sequence: TGTGCCAGCAGCTTAGTTCCGGGTCAGATGGAGACCCAGTACTTC.

The CDR3 region is CASAGDGVQETQYF. The CDR3 bases are TGTGCCAGCGCTGGCGACGGGGTTCAAGAGACCCAGTACTTC. The chain employs TRBV12-3 or TRBV12-4 and TRBJ2-5, with a weak D call TRBD2 (5 bases). CDR3 length: 14 amino acids. V lost 8 bases to trimming and J lost 2 bases, with 15 bases between them.

This clonotype was counted ten times or more. This chain joins TRBV20-1 and TRBJ1-6; D not resolved. The germline V and J ends were trimmed by 0 bases and 0 bases, with 12 bases remaining between them. Germline loops: CDR1 DFQATT, CDR2 SNEGSKA (reference sequence). CDR3 length: 17 amino acids. CDR3 region: CSARDLGSSSYNSPLHF. The CDR3, as DNA: TGCAGTGCTAGAGATTTGGGGTCGAGCTCCTATAATTCACCCCTCCACTTT.

The table lists this clonotype with a few counts. The genes are TRBV20-1 and TRBJ2-5; tentatively, D is TRBD1 (6 bases). The CDR3 consists of 15 residues. In germline, CDR1 is DFQATT, CDR2 SNEGSKA (reference sequence). V was pared by 3 bases and J by 5 bases, with 19 bases between. CDR3 nucleotide sequence: TGCAGTGCTAGGACCGAGACAGGTCTTCAGGAGACCCAGTACTTC. Protein: CSARTETGLQETQYF.